This paragraph covers one TCR beta chain sequence. Profiling relied on immunoSEQ multiplex PCR, and the TCRdb table lists in-frame clones only, not all of them. Among 70,000 to 80,000 clones listed, more than 75% were seen once. These data belong to a study of blood T cell repertoires in COVID-19. J was trimmed by 7 bases and V by 5 bases; bases with no gene match: 16. The CDR3 sequence is 16 residues long. The germline gives CDR1 SGHTA, CDR2 FQGNSA. This clonotype was obtained from a human donor in a cohort sampled during active COVID-19. V is TRBV7-2 and J is TRBJ2-7, with 8 positions matching TRBD1. The specimen sequenced was peripheral blood. DNA for the CDR3: TGTGCCAGCAGCCTAGGAGGGGCAGGGGGCTTGGAGGAGCAGTACTTC. Its protein is CASSLGGAGGLEEQYF.